The 20 T cell receptor beta chains reported below all come from one sample, sequenced in a study of CD8+ T cells in alopecia areata (dated by TCRdb to the late 2010s). Receptor libraries were prepared by the immunoSEQ multiplex PCR assay. For TCR sequencing, RNA was extracted from every sample and reverse transcribed into cDNA to serve as template. TCRdb limited this immuneACCESS table to in-frame rearrangements with V and J called. A share of clones is missing; checked studies link under half to unresolved V genes, and the rest is unexplained. This sample comprises some 190,000 clones, 51% of them detected only once. The ten largest clonotypes hold over 9% of the sample. The sample's treatment or condition label is to be understood as: oral pan-JAK inhibitor, 5-10 mg twice daily. The starting material was CD8+ T cells sorted from blood, obtained around week 52, from a patient treated with tofacitinib. These receptors were collected from a human donor with alopecia areata.

This clone was counted a few times. V gene TRBV10-3 combines with J gene TRBJ2-1; 8 bases map to TRBD2. The CDR3 consists of 13 residues. V was clipped by 5 bases and J by 5 bases; unmatched bases: 2. Germline V CDR1 and CDR2: ENHRY, SYGVKD. The CDR3 DNA sequence: TGTGCCATCAGTAGACTAGCGAACAATGAGCAGTTCTTC. Protein product: CAISRLANNEQFF.

This rearrangement joins TRBV6-5 to TRBJ1-1; TRBD1 matches 8 bases. The CDR3 totals 15 residues. Germline V gives CDR1 MNHEY, CDR2 SVGAGI. V gave up 6 bases and J gave up 4 bases; unmatched junction bases: 10. CDR3 bases: TGTGCCAGCAGAGATACGACAGGGGAGGGCACTGAAGCTTTCTTT. This gives the protein CASRDTTGEGTEAFF.

V and J are TRBV5-1 and TRBJ1-2, with 7 bases fitting TRBD1. CDR3 length: 14 residues. The V gene end was trimmed by 4 bases and the J gene end by 2 bases; junction bases not matched to a gene: 5. The germline V gene encodes CDR1 SGHRS and CDR2 YFSETQ. This CDR3 reads CASSTGTANYGYTF. DNA for the CDR3: TGCGCCAGCAGCACCGGGACAGCCAACTATGGCTACACCTTC.

This chain uses TRBV30 with TRBJ1-1; D unresolved. Trimming left V 6 bases short and J 6 bases short, with 5 bases between. CDR1 and CDR2 (germline): GTSNPN, SVGIG (reference sequence). This CDR3 contains 9 residues. CDR3 in DNA: TGTGCCTGTTTACCTGAAGCTTTCTTT. Residues: CACLPEAFF.

In its sample, this clone was seen once. V and J are TRBV11-2 and TRBJ2-5; weak D call: TRBD2 (5 bases). From germline, CDR1 is SGHAT and CDR2 FQNNGV. CDR3 length: 15 amino acids. V dropped 4 bases and J dropped 5 bases, with 17 bases sitting between them. The CDR3: CASSSERILRETQYF. In nucleotides, the CDR3 is TGTGCCAGCAGCTCAGAGCGGATTCTTAGGGAGACCCAGTACTTC.

Details on this clone: A junction end diverges from the germline sequence, so it may reflect a read error. This chain uses TRBV7-9 with TRBJ2-1, with D perhaps matching TRBD2 (6 bases). CDR3 length: 13 amino acids. Looked up from germline, CDR1 is SEHNR and CDR2 is FQNEAQ (reference sequence). CDR3 nucleotide sequence: TGTACCAGCAGAGCGGGCCGCTACAATGAGCAGTTCTTC. This encodes CTSRAGRYNEQFF.

This clone was seen a few times. The rearrangement joins TRBV4-1 to TRBJ1-3; no definite D call. V gave up 0 bases and J gave up 3 bases, with 0 bases separating them. Germline V CDR1 and CDR2: MGHRA, YSYEKL. There are 12 residues in the CDR3. The CDR3 region has the DNA TGCGCCAGCAGCCAAGATGGAAACACCATATATTTT. Its translation is CASSQDGNTIYF.

Note on this clone: Other DNA sequences of this sample code for an identical CDR3. The chain employs TRBV9 and TRBJ2-3; unclear D gene. Germline-derived CDR1 and CDR2 are SGDLS and YYNGEE. The CDR3 contains 15 residues. V was clipped by 0 bases and J by 0 bases, with 8 bases between them. For the CDR3, the DNA is TGTGCCAGCAGCGTAGCCGTGGACAGCACAGATACGCAGTATTTT. Its protein is CASSVAVDSTDTQYF.

V and J are TRBV4-2 and TRBJ2-2; D is unresolved. V was pared by 1 base and J by 7 bases, with 19 bases between. CDR1 and CDR2 from the germline V gene are LGHNA and YNFKEQ. CDR3 length: 17 amino acids. In nucleotides, the CDR3 is TGTGCCAGCAGCCAAGGACCGGGCTCAGTAGACCACGGGGAGCTGTTTTTT. Protein product: CASSQGPGSVDHGELFF.

The chain combines TRBV18 with TRBJ2-2; 9 bases are shared with TRBD1. The CDR3 is made up of 16 amino acids. The germline CDR1 and CDR2 sequences are KGHSH and LQKENI. The J segment lost 7 bases and the V segment lost 3 bases, leaving 9 bases of the junction unmatched. The CDR3 bases are TGTGCCAGCTCACCGGTAATACAGGGGGCCGGCGGGGAGCTGTTTTTT. Amino acids: CASSPVIQGAGGELFF.

The chain joins TRBV7-3 to TRBJ2-1, with D possibly being TRBD1 or TRBD2 (5 bases each). Germline V gene data show CDR1 as SGHTA and CDR2 as FQGTGA. Trimming cost V 2 bases and J 0 bases, with 11 bases left between them. CDR3 size: 16 residues. The CDR3 bases are TGTGCCAGCAGCTTATCCGGGGCTAGCTCCTACAATGAGCAGTTCTTC. Protein: CASSLSGASSYNEQFF.

This clone was seen only once. This chain joins TRBV6-5 and TRBJ1-1; perhaps TRBD1 as D (6 bases). V was pared by 6 bases and J by 3 bases, with 11 bases between. The CDR3 totals 13 residues. CDR1 and CDR2 (germline): MNHEY, SVGAGI. The CDR3, as DNA: TGTGCCAGCAGCTACAGGGAGTACACTGAAGCTTTCTTT. Translation: CASSYREYTEAFF.

The chain carries TRBV25-1 and TRBJ1-4, with 7 bases that match TRBD1. The germline V gene encodes CDR1 MGHDK and CDR2 SYGVNS. The CDR3 sequence is 14 residues long. The ends lost 5 bases at V and 5 bases at J; junction bases unmatched: 5. The DNA of the CDR3 is TGTGCCAGCAGTCCGGGACAGAGGAATGAAAAACTGTTTTTT. Translation gives CASSPGQRNEKLFF.

The V and J genes are TRBV2 and TRBJ2-7; D unclear. Looked up from germline, CDR1 is SNHLY and CDR2 is FYNNEI. The CDR3 spans 13 residues. V lost 2 bases, J lost 6 bases, and 11 bases lay in between. The CDR3 spells CASSERRLSEQYF. DNA of the CDR3: TGTGCCAGCAGTGAAAGACGGCTTAGCGAGCAGTACTTC.

The chain employs TRBV5-1 and TRBJ2-3; tentatively, D is TRBD1 or TRBD2 (5 bases each). V shed 4 bases and J shed 1 base, with 13 bases lying between them. The CDR3 consists of 15 residues. In germline, CDR1 is SGHRS, CDR2 YFSETQ. Here the CDR3 reads CASSPGVGGTDTQYF. Written as DNA, the CDR3 is TGCGCCAGCAGCCCCGGCGTGGGGGGCACAGATACGCAGTATTTT.

There are a few counts of this clone. The chain is built from TRBV28 and TRBJ2-3; either TRBD1 or TRBD2 may supply D (5 bases each). The CDR3 runs 14 residues. V dropped 6 bases and J dropped 6 bases, with 16 bases sitting between them. Per germline, CDR1 MDHEN and CDR2 SYDVKM. The CDR3 region is CASRGTDGLDTQYF. DNA for the CDR3: TGTGCCAGCAGGGGGACCGATGGGTTGGATACGCAGTATTTT.

This clone was seen once. The chain is built from TRBV9 and TRBJ2-5, with D perhaps given as TRBD1 or TRBD2 (5 bases each). This CDR3 comprises 13 residues. In germline, CDR1 is SGDLS, CDR2 YYNGEE. The V gene lost 3 bases and the J gene lost 5 bases, with 11 bases spanning the gap. The CDR3 spells CASSGGDLETQYF. Written as DNA, the CDR3 is TGTGCCAGCAGCGGAGGGGATTTGGAGACCCAGTACTTC.

The chain links TRBV6-5 to TRBJ2-3; no definite D call. V lost 5 bases and J 2 bases, leaving 8 bases between the germline ends. Germline values: CDR1 MNHEY, CDR2 SVGAGI. The CDR3 is made up of 13 amino acids. The CDR3 DNA reads TGTGCCAGCAGTACTTGGGCCACAGATACGCAGTATTTT. Amino acids: CASSTWATDTQYF.

This chain joins TRBV6-5 and TRBJ2-5; TRBD2 is a possible D gene (5 bases). Trimming took 5 bases from V and 5 from J, leaving 12 bases between them. The CDR3 is 13 residues long. Germline V gene sequence: CDR1 MNHEY, CDR2 SVGAGI. In DNA form, the CDR3 reads TGTGCCAGCAGTCCACTAGGAGGCGAGACCCAGTACTTC. Its translation is CASSPLGGETQYF.

The gene calls are TRBV30 and TRBJ1-5; weak D call: TRBD1 (6 bases). Germline lookup yields CDR1 GTSNPN and CDR2 SVGIG (reference sequence). This CDR3 comprises 13 residues. The ends were cut back, 3 bases at V and 7 bases at J, with 13 bases in the middle. CDR3 in amino acids: CAWSEQGAQPQHF. In DNA form, the CDR3 reads TGTGCCTGGAGCGAACAGGGTGCACAGCCCCAGCATTTT.